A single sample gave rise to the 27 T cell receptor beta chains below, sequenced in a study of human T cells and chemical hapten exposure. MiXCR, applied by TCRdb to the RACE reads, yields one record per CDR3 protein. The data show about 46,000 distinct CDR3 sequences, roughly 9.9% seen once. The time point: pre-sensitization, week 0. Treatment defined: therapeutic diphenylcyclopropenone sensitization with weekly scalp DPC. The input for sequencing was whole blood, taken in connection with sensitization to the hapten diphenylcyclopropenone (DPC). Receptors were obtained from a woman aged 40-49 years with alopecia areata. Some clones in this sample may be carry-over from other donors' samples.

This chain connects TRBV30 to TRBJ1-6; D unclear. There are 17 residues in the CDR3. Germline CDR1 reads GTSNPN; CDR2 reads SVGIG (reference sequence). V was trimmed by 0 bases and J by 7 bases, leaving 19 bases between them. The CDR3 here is CAWSVGAGPLGNSPLHF. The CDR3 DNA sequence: TGTGCCTGGAGTGTAGGAGCCGGCCCTCTCGGGAATTCACCCCTCCACTTT.

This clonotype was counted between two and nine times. The chain's CDR3 is CASRRNNEQFF. Written as DNA, the CDR3 is TGTGCCAGCAGACGAAACAATGAGCAGTTCTTC. The genes are TRBV6-2 or TRBV6-3 and TRBJ2-1; D not resolved. V was trimmed by 6 bases and J by 5 bases, leaving 5 bases between them. CDR1 is MNHEY and CDR2 is SVGEGT in the germline V gene. This CDR3 is built from 11 residues.

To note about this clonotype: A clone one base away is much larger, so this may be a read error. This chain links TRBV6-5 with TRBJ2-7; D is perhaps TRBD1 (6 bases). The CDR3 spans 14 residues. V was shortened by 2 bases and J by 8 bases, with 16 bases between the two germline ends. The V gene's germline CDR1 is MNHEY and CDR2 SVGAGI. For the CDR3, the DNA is TGTGCCAGCAGTTACAACAGGGTACCGTACAAGCAGTACTTC. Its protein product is CASSYNRVPYKQYF.

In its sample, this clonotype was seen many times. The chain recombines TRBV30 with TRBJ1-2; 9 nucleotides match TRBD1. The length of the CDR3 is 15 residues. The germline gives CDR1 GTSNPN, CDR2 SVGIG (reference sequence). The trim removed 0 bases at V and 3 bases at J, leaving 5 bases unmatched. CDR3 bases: TGTGCCTGGAGTGTACAGGGGGCGATCGACTATGGCTACACCTTC. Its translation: CAWSVQGAIDYGYTF.

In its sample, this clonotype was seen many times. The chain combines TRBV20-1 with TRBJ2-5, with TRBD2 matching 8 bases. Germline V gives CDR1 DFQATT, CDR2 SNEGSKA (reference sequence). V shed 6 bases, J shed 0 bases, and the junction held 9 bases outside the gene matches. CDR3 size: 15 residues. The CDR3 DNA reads TGCAGTGCCTTCCCCCGGGGGGGCCACCAAGAGACCCAGTACTTC. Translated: CSAFPRGGHQETQYF.

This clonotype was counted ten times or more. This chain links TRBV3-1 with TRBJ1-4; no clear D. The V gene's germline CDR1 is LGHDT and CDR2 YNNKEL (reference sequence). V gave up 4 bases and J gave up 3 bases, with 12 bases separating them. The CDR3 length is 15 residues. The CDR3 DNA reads TGTGCCAGCAGCCGCTGGAACGGCCCTAATGAAAAACTGTTTTTT. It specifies CASSRWNGPNEKLFF.

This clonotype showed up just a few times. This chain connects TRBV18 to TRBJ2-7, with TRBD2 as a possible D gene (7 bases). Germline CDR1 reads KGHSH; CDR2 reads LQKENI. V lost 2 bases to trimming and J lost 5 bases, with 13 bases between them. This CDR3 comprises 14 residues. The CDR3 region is CASSPAGARDEQYF. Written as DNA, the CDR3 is TGTGCCAGCTCACCAGCGGGGGCGCGGGACGAGCAGTACTTC.

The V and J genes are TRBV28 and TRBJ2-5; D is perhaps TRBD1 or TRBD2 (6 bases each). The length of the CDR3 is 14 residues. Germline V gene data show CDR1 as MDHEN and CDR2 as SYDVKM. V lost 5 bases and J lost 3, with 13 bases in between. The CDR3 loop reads CASSLTGAEETQYF. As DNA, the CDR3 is TGTGCCAGCAGTCTAACGGGGGCGGAAGAGACCCAGTACTTC.

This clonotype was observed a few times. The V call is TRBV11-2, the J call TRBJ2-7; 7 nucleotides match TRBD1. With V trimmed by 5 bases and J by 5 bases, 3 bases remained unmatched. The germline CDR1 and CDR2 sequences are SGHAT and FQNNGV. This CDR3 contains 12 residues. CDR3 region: CASSRDRDEQYF. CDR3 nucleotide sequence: TGTGCCAGCAGCCGAGACAGGGACGAGCAGTACTTC.

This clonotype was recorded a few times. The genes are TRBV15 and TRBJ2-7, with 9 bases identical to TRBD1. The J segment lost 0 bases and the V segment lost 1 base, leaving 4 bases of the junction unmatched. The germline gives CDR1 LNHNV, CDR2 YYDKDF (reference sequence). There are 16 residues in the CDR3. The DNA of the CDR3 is TGTGCCACCAGCAGAGGAGGGACAGGGAGCTCCTACGAGCAGTACTTC. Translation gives CATSRGGTGSSYEQYF.

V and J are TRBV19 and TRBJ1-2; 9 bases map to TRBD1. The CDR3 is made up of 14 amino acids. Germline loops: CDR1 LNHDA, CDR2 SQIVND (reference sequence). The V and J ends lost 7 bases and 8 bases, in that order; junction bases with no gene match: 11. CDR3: CASNRGYRGPGYTF. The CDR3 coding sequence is TGTGCCAGTAACCGGGGTTACAGGGGGCCCGGCTACACCTTC.

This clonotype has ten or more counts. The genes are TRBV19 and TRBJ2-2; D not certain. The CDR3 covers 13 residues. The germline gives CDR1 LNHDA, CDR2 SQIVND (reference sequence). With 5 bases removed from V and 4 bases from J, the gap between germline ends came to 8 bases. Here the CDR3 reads CASSLPITGELFF. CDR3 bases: TGTGCCAGTAGTCTTCCCATCACCGGGGAGCTGTTTTTT.

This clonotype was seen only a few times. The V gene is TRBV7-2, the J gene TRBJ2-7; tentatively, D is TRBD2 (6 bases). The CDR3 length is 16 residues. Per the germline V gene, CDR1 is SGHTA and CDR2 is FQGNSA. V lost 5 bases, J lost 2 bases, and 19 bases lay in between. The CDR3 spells CASSRSGGVVTYEQYF. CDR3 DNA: TGTGCCAGCAGCCGCAGTGGAGGGGTTGTGACCTACGAGCAGTACTTC.

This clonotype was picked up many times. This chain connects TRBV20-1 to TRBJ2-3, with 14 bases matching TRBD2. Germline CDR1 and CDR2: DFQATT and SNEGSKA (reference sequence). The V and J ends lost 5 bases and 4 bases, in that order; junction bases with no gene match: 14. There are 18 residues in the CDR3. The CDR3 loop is CSAPTSGGAVSIPDTQYF. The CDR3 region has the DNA TGCAGTGCTCCGACTAGCGGGGGGGCAGTCAGTATCCCAGATACGCAGTATTTT.

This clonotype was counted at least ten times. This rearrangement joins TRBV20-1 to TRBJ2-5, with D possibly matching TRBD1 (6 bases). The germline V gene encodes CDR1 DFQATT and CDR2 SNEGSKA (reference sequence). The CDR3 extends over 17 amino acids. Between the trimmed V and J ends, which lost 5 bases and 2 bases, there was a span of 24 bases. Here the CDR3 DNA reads TGCAGTGCTGAGAATCGCCGGACAGTGAGAGTTCAAGAGACCCAGTACTTC. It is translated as CSAENRRTVRVQETQYF.

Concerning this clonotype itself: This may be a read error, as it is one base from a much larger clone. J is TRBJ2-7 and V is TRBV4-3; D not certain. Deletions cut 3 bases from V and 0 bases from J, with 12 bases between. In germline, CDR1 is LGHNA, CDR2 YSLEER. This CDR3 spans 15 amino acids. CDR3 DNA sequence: TGCGCCAGCAGCCAGCTGGCAGATAGCTCCTACGAGCAGTACTTC. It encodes CASSQLADSSYEQYF.

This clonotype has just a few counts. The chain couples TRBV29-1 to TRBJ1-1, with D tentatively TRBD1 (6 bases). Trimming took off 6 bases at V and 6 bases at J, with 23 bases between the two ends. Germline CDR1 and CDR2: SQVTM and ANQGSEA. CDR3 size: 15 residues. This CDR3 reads CSVIQPGGALAEAFF. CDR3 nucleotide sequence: TGCAGCGTCATCCAACCGGGGGGGGCGCTGGCTGAAGCTTTCTTT.

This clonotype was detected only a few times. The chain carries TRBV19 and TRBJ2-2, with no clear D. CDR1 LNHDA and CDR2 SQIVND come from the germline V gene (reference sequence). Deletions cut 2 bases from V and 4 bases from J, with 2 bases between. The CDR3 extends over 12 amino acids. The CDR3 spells CASSIFTGELFF. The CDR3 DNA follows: TGTGCCAGTAGTATATTCACCGGGGAGCTGTTTTTT.

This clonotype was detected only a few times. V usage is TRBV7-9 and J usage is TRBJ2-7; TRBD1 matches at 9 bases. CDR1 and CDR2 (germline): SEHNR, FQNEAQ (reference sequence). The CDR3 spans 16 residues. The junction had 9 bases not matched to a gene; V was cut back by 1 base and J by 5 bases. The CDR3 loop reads CASSLVRTGDIDEQYF. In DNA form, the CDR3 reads TGTGCCAGCAGCTTAGTCCGGACAGGGGATATCGACGAGCAGTACTTC.

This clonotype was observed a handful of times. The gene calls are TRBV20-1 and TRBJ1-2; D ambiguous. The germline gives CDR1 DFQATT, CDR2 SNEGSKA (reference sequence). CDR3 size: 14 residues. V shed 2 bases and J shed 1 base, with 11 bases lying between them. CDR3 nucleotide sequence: TGCAGTGCTAGACCCTCGAAGGGTAACTATGGCTACACCTTC. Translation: CSARPSKGNYGYTF.

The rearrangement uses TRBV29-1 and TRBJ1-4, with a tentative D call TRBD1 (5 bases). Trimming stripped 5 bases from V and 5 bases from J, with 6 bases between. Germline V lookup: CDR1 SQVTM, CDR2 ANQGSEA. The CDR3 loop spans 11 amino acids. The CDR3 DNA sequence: TGCAGCGTTAAGGGGAATGAAAAACTGTTTTTT. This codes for CSVKGNEKLFF.

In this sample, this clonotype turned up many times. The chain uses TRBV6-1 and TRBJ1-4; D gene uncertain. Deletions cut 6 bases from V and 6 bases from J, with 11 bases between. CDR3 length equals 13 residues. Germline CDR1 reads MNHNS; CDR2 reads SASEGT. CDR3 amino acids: CASRQEEYEKLFF. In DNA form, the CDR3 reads TGTGCCAGCAGGCAGGAAGAGTATGAAAAACTGTTTTTT.

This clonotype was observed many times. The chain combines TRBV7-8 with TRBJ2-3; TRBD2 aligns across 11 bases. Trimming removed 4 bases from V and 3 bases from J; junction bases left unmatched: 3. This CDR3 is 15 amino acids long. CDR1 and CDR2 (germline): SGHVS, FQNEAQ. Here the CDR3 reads CASSSSGGRTDTQYF. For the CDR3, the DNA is TGTGCCAGCAGCTCTAGCGGGGGGAGAACAGATACGCAGTATTTT. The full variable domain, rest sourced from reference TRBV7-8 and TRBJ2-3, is GAGVSQSPRYKVAKRGQDVALRCDPISGHVSLFWYQQALGQGPEFLTYFQNEAQLDKSGLPSDRFFAERPEGSVSTLKIQRTQQEDSAVYLCASSSSGGRTDTQYFGPGTRLTVL.

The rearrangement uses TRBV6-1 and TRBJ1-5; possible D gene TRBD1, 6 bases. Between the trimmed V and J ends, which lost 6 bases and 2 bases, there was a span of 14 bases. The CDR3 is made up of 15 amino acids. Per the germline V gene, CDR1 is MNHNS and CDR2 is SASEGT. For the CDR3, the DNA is TGTGCCAGCAGAAGGACAGCGGGAGGCAATCAGCCCCAGCATTTT. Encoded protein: CASRRTAGGNQPQHF.

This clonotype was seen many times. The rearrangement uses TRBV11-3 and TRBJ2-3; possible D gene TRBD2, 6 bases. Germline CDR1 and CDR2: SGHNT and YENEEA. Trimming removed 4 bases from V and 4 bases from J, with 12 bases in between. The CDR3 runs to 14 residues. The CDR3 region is CASSSGGGADTQYF. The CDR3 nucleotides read TGTGCCAGCAGCTCTGGCGGCGGGGCAGATACGCAGTATTTT.

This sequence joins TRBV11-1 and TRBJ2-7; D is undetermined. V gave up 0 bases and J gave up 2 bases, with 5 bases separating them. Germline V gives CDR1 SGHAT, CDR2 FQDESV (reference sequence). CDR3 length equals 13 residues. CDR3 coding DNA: TGTGCCAGCAGCTTAGCAATACCCTACGAGCAGTACTTC. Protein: CASSLAIPYEQYF.

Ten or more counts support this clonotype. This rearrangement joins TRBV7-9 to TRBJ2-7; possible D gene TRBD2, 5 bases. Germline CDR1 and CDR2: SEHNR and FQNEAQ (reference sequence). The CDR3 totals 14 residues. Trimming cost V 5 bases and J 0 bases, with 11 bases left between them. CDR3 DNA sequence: TGTGCCAGCAGCGCCGGACTGACCTCCTACGAGCAGTACTTC. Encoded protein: CASSAGLTSYEQYF.